This T cell receptor (beta chain) was sequenced during a study of T cells in Graves' hyperthyroidism and ophthalmopathy. Only a few counts were recorded for this clonotype. Researchers amplified the TCR beta CDR3 regions from RNA transcripts. An initial round of RT-PCR targeting the TCR CDR3 relied on the HTBI primer set. TCRdb used MiXCR to reprocess the multiplex PCR reads, holding one entry per CDR3 protein. Of around 760,000 distinct CDR3 sequences detected, around 40% appear once; the ten largest clones hold roughly 30%. Each diagnosis was grounded in clinical symptoms, serum thyroxine and TRAb, thyroid ultrasound, and orbital computed tomography. Between the trimmed V and J ends, which lost 7 bases and 4 bases, there was a span of 14 bases. The CDR3 extends over 14 amino acids.

The TCR was taken from a woman aged 40 to 49 with Graves' hyperthyroidism. The rearrangement uses TRBV12-3 or TRBV12-4 and TRBJ1-3, with D unclear. Sequences were obtained from blood. The CDR3 region is CASTNVGVGNTIYF. Here the CDR3 DNA reads TGTGCCAGCACCAACGTAGGAGTAGGAAACACCATATATTTT.